This TCR beta chain originates from a study of low-dose radiotherapy and immunotherapy resistance in tumors. CDR3 length: 16 residues. V was clipped by 5 bases and J by 8 bases; unmatched bases: 12. Germline V lookup: CDR1 MNHEY, CDR2 SMNVEV (reference sequence). Alpha- and beta-chain coverage of first-strand cDNA came from TRAV- and TRBV-specific primers. Over approximately 20 PCR cycles, TCRs were amplified from a constant-region primer and V-primer adapter. TCRdb used MiXCR to reprocess the reads, holding one entry per CDR3 protein. The table has fewer than 110,000 distinct CDR3 sequences, around 20% seen once. This clonotype was picked up many times. Time point reported: after trial treatment. Stated treatment: LDRT plus nivolumab, ipilimumab, low-dose cyclophosphamide and aspirin (RACIN trial).

The chain employs TRBV27 and TRBJ2-3; TRBD2 aligns across 11 bases. The receptor's source is a male donor with prostate cancer. Material: PBMCs, obtained after low-dose radiotherapy plus immunotherapy. CDR3 in DNA: TGTGCCAGCAGTCCTGGGTCTAGCGGGGGGAGAGTTACGCAGTATTTT. Translated, it gives CASSPGSSGGRVTQYF.